Listed below are T cell receptor beta chains from one sample, sequenced in a study of monozygotic twins with inflammatory bowel disease. No DNA is given; TCRdb re-called the 5' RACE reads and lists each CDR3 protein once. The sample has more than 350,000 distinct CDR3 sequences. The sample taken for sequencing was blood. The receptors originated from a human donor with ulcerative colitis or Crohn's disease, or a healthy co-twin of an affected twin (not recorded which). CDR3s include the opening cysteine and the closing phenylalanine or tryptophan.

V gene,CDR3 length,J gene,CDR3 protein
TRBV6-1,14,TRBJ2-7,CASSVRTGPNEQYF
TRBV6-2/TRBV6-3,14,TRBJ1-1,CASSVQGVNTEAFF
TRBV4-2,14,TRBJ2-5,CASSQDVGVETQYF
TRBV5-1,15,TRBJ2-7,CASRTDEVSSVEQYF
TRBV7-9,14,TRBJ2-5,CASSRGQQQETQYF
TRBV5-4,15,TRBJ2-7,CASSFPGLAHNEQYF
TRBV5-1,16,TRBJ1-4,CASGTVTGDSNEKLFF
TRBV4-2,15,TRBJ2-1,CASSQDEREGNEQFF
TRBV7-2,13,TRBJ1-3,CASSGLAGNTIYF
TRBV12-3/TRBV12-4,13,TRBJ1-2,CASSLRRSSGYTF
TRBV5-1,14,TRBJ2-5,CASSLFRQQETQYF
TRBV9,17,TRBJ2-1,CASSVATGVAGRPEQFF
TRBV27,14,TRBJ1-1,CASSRPALGTEAFF
TRBV6-5,18,TRBJ2-7,CASSYSHGGRQSSYEQYF
TRBV5-1,14,TRBJ2-1,CASSLGQGGDEQFF
TRBV5-1,18,TRBJ2-7,CASSPEGHDRGGFSEQYF
TRBV29-1,12,TRBJ2-1,CSVGKGYNEQFF
TRBV30,16,TRBJ2-2,CAWSAGLAGTTGELFF
TRBV5-1,20,TRBJ2-1,CASSLALGSGDFSSYNEQFF
TRBV5-1,13,TRBJ1-1,CASSQGPNTEAFF
TRBV25-1,14,TRBJ2-5,CASSESPLEETQYF
TRBV20-1,15,TRBJ1-3,CSARDRGRSGNTIYF
TRBV19,15,TRBJ2-1,CASSIQAGGANEQFF